The 26 T cell receptor beta chains listed next were all sequenced from one sample in a study of CD8 T cells in ankylosing spondylitis. TCRdb passed the 5' RACE reads through MiXCR, listing each CDR3 protein once. The sample lists 250,000 or so distinct CDR3 sequences; about 20% were seen once. Specimen: blood, either unsorted or a sorted T cell fraction (not recorded which). The receptor set was obtained from a male donor with ankylosing spondylitis or in good health (not recorded which).

This clonotype showed up just a few times. The chain links TRBV7-9 to TRBJ1-1, with 7 bases fitting TRBD1. The CDR3 sequence is 12 residues long. Germline values: CDR1 SEHNR, CDR2 FQNEAQ (reference sequence). With 1 base clipped from V and 8 bases from J, the junction kept 1 base outside the gene matches. The CDR3 DNA reads TGTGCCAGCAGCTTAGGACAGGGAGAAGCTTTCTTT. As protein: CASSLGQGEAFF.

The chain combines TRBV12-3 or TRBV12-4 with TRBJ1-2, with D possibly being TRBD1 (6 bases). Trimming took off 5 bases at V and 2 bases at J, with 9 bases between the two ends. The CDR3 is 13 amino acids. The CDR3 loop is CASSRTENYGYTF. CDR3 nucleotides: TGTGCCAGCAGTCGGACAGAGAACTATGGCTACACCTTC.

This clonotype was seen ten or more times. The chain carries TRBV3-1 and TRBJ2-5; 8 nucleotides agree with TRBD2. The germline V gene has CDR1 LGHDT and CDR2 YNNKEL (reference sequence). The V segment lost 0 bases and the J segment 4 bases; nucleotides outside the gene matches: 7. This CDR3 has 16 residues. This CDR3 is CASSQDLAGGRETQYF. In DNA form, the CDR3 reads TGTGCCAGCAGCCAAGATTTGGCGGGAGGCCGAGAGACCCAGTACTTC.

This clonotype came up a few times. The rearrangement uses TRBV4-3 and TRBJ2-1; D unresolved. Germline V lookup: CDR1 LGHNA, CDR2 YSLEER. Between the trimmed V and J ends, which lost 0 bases and 3 bases, there was a span of 12 bases. The CDR3 sequence is 16 residues long. DNA of the CDR3: TGCGCCAGCAGCCAAGAGTCAGTCTCGGGCTACAATGAGCAGTTCTTC. This sequence encodes CASSQESVSGYNEQFF.

Many counts were recorded for this clonotype. The chain is built from TRBV29-1 and TRBJ2-1; 10 bases align to TRBD1. Germline CDR1 SQVTM, CDR2 ANQGSEA. The ends lost 7 bases at V and 5 bases at J; junction bases unmatched: 23. The CDR3 runs to 19 residues. The CDR3 bases are TGCAGCGCCGTTGGTCACCTTCGGGACAGGGGCTCTCTCGACAATGAGCAGTTCTTC. As protein: CSAVGHLRDRGSLDNEQFF.

This clonotype occurred a few times. The rearrangement joins TRBV27 to TRBJ2-7; TRBD1 matches at 12 bases. CDR3 length: 15 residues. The trim removed 3 bases at V and 5 bases at J, leaving 5 bases unmatched. Per the germline V gene, CDR1 is MNHEY and CDR2 is SMNVEV (reference sequence). CDR3: CASSFPGTGGHEQYF. The CDR3 region has the DNA TGTGCCAGCAGTTTCCCGGGGACAGGGGGCCACGAGCAGTACTTC.

Ten or more counts support this clonotype. V is TRBV9 and J is TRBJ2-2; D gene uncertain. V dropped 4 bases and J dropped 3 bases, with 1 base sitting between them. The CDR3 consists of 11 residues. The germline CDR1 and CDR2 sequences are SGDLS and YYNGEE. The CDR3 DNA sequence: TGTGCCAGCAGCCACACCGGGGAGCTGTTTTTT. It codes for CASSHTGELFF.

This clonotype was picked up many times. The chain recombines TRBV4-3 with TRBJ2-1; D remains ambiguous. Germline CDR1 reads LGHNA; CDR2 reads YSLEER. CDR3 length: 12 amino acids. Trimming pared 0 bases from V and 7 bases from J, leaving 4 bases between. In DNA form, the CDR3 reads TGCGCCAGCAGCCAAGACTTGAATGAGCAGTTCTTC. This translates into CASSQDLNEQFF.

This clonotype has more than one count but fewer than ten. This chain joins TRBV7-9 and TRBJ2-2; D not resolved. This CDR3 is built from 11 residues. The V and J ends lost 5 bases and 7 bases respectively, with 5 bases between them. Germline V lookup: CDR1 SEHNR, CDR2 FQNEAQ (reference sequence). CDR3 in DNA: TGTGCCAGCAGCGCAAACGGGGAGCTGTTTTTT. Its translation is CASSANGELFF.

This clonotype has just a few counts. V usage is TRBV7-9 and J usage is TRBJ2-7; 8 bases map to TRBD1. The germline gives CDR1 SEHNR, CDR2 FQNEAQ (reference sequence). V trimming: 5 bases; J trimming: 3 bases; junction bases outside the gene matches: 9. The length of the CDR3 is 15 residues. CDR3 amino acids: CASSARTGSVYEQYF. The CDR3 DNA is TGTGCCAGCAGCGCCAGGACAGGGTCGGTCTACGAGCAGTACTTC.

This clonotype has only a few counts. The chain uses TRBV28 and TRBJ2-1, with a weak D call TRBD2 (6 bases). V was pared by 8 bases and J by 5 bases, with 19 bases between. CDR3 length: 15 amino acids. Germline V gene lookup returns CDR1 MDHEN and CDR2 SYDVKM. CDR3 region: CASYLTGLGDNEQFF. The DNA for the CDR3 is TGTGCCAGCTACTTAACGGGACTCGGGGACAATGAGCAGTTCTTC.

The CDR3 nucleotides are TGTGCCAGCAGAAACGACAGGGATATAGAAAACACTGAAGCTTTCTTT. It specifies CASRNDRDIENTEAFF. V gene TRBV7-9 combines with J gene TRBJ1-1, with TRBD1 identical over 7 bases. The germline CDR1 and CDR2 sequences are SEHNR and FQNEAQ (reference sequence). J gave up 2 bases and V 6 bases, and 12 bases lay outside the gene matches. This CDR3 comprises 16 residues.

This clonotype showed up just a few times. The genes are TRBV7-9 and TRBJ2-2; 10 nucleotides align to TRBD2. The CDR3 covers 16 residues. The J segment lost 2 bases and the V segment lost 5 bases, leaving 5 bases of the junction unmatched. CDR1 is SEHNR and CDR2 is FQNEAQ in the germline V gene (reference sequence). The CDR3 spells CASSPRTSGNTGELFF. CDR3 sequence (DNA): TGTGCCAGCAGCCCGCGGACTAGCGGTAACACCGGGGAGCTGTTTTTT.

The chain joins TRBV7-3 to TRBJ1-1; D gene unclear. Germline assignment: CDR1 SGHTA and CDR2 FQGTGA. V was clipped by 3 bases and J by 1 base, with 6 bases between them. The CDR3 is 13 residues long. This chain's CDR3 is CASSFSANTEAFF. The CDR3 nucleotides read TGTGCCAGCAGCTTCAGTGCGAACACTGAAGCTTTCTTT.

The chain carries TRBV5-5 and TRBJ2-7; a weak D match, TRBD2 (6 bases). The V and J ends lost 2 bases and 3 bases respectively, with 12 bases between them. The germline CDR1 and CDR2 sequences are SGHKS and YYEKEE (reference sequence). This CDR3 comprises 14 residues. CDR3 in amino acids: CASSLSDGGYEQYF. CDR3 DNA sequence: TGTGCCAGCAGCTTAAGTGACGGGGGCTACGAGCAGTACTTC.

In its sample, this clonotype was seen many times. The CDR3 loop reads CSVVWATSGNTIYF. The DNA of the CDR3 is TGCAGCGTTGTTTGGGCCACCTCTGGAAACACCATATATTTT. The genes are TRBV29-1 and TRBJ1-3; D call uncertain. The germline V gene has CDR1 SQVTM and CDR2 ANQGSEA. The ends were cut back, 4 bases at V and 0 bases at J, with 10 bases in the middle. CDR3 size: 14 residues.

The chain joins TRBV6-2 or TRBV6-3 to TRBJ2-2, with 9 bases aligning to TRBD2. The CDR3 covers 18 residues. The trim removed 2 bases at V and 1 base at J, leaving 8 bases unmatched. Germline CDR1 MNHEY, CDR2 SVGEGT. CDR3 DNA sequence: TGTGCCAGCAGTTACGATAAGCGGGGGGCCGTGAACACCGGGGAGCTGTTTTTT. It is translated as CASSYDKRGAVNTGELFF.

The gene calls are TRBV7-8 and TRBJ2-2; D possibly corresponds to TRBD1 (6 bases). The CDR3 consists of 15 residues. Germline assignment: CDR1 SGHVS and CDR2 FQNEAQ. The ends were cut back, 5 bases at V and 7 bases at J, with 17 bases in the middle. The CDR3: CASSLLGTMGGELFF. For the CDR3, the DNA is TGTGCCAGCAGCCTATTAGGGACAATGGGCGGGGAGCTGTTTTTT.

The genes are TRBV19 and TRBJ2-1; no reliable D call. V dropped 6 bases and J dropped 3 bases, with 12 bases sitting between them. CDR3 size: 14 residues. Germline V gene data show CDR1 as LNHDA and CDR2 as SQIVND (reference sequence). CDR3 bases: TGTGCCAGTAGCCTCGGTGTTAACTACAATGAGCAGTTCTTC. Its protein product is CASSLGVNYNEQFF.

This clonotype was recorded a few times. The V and J genes are TRBV12-3 or TRBV12-4 and TRBJ2-1, with D uncertain. The CDR3 runs to 17 residues. V was clipped by 5 bases and J by 0 bases, with 17 bases between them. DNA of the CDR3: TGTGCCAGCAGTCCCGAACTATACCTTAGCTCCTACAATGAGCAGTTCTTC. This encodes CASSPELYLSSYNEQFF.

This clonotype was observed a handful of times. The chain recombines TRBV5-1 with TRBJ1-1, with D perhaps matching TRBD1 (6 bases). Germline CDR1 reads SGHRS; CDR2 reads YFSETQ. CDR3 size: 15 residues. V lost 0 bases and J 3 bases, leaving 12 bases between the germline ends. This CDR3 is CASSLAGGLHTEAFF. The CDR3 nucleotides are TGCGCCAGCAGCTTGGCCGGGGGGCTTCACACTGAAGCTTTCTTT.

The chain couples TRBV6-1 to TRBJ2-7; the D gene is possibly TRBD1 (6 bases). Germline V gene sequence: CDR1 MNHNS, CDR2 SASEGT. The CDR3 is made up of 14 amino acids. V lost 6 bases, J lost 1 base, and 13 bases lay in between. For the CDR3, the DNA is TGTGCCAGCAGCCTACAGGGTATGTCCTACGAGCAGTACTTC. Translation gives CASSLQGMSYEQYF.

This clonotype has at least ten counts. This rearrangement joins TRBV4-1 to TRBJ2-1; possibly TRBD2 for D (5 bases). Germline-derived CDR1 and CDR2 are MGHRA and YSYEKL. The length of the CDR3 is 13 residues. Trimming cost V 1 base and J 10 bases, with 11 bases left between them. The CDR3 protein is CASSQGGLVEQFF. The CDR3 nucleotides read TGCGCCAGCAGCCAAGGAGGGCTCGTGGAGCAGTTCTTC.

The sample holds many counts of this clonotype. This chain links TRBV7-8 with TRBJ2-1, with D uncertain. Trimming took 5 bases from V and 8 from J, leaving 19 bases between them. The CDR3 is 15 residues long. Per the germline V gene, CDR1 is SGHVS and CDR2 is FQNEAQ. CDR3 in DNA: TGTGCCAGCAGCCCAACGGTTGGATTTGTCCATGAGCAGTTCTTC. It translates to CASSPTVGFVHEQFF.

The table lists this clonotype with many counts. The chain uses TRBV4-3 and TRBJ2-3; D is undetermined. The CDR3 covers 14 residues. V was trimmed by 5 bases and J by 5 bases, leaving 14 bases between them. Germline assignment: CDR1 LGHNA and CDR2 YSLEER. CDR3 nucleotides: TGCGCCAGCAGCAAGATAACAGCTCTAGATACGCAGTATTTT. This gives the protein CASSKITALDTQYF.

The chain uses TRBV5-1 and TRBJ1-1, with no clear D. Between the trimmed V and J ends, which lost 0 bases and 3 bases, there was a span of 12 bases. This CDR3 is 15 amino acids long. Germline CDR1 and CDR2: SGHRS and YFSETQ. The CDR3 coding sequence is TGCGCCAGCAGCTTGGGCGGGATAGAATACACTGAAGCTTTCTTT. Translation gives CASSLGGIEYTEAFF.